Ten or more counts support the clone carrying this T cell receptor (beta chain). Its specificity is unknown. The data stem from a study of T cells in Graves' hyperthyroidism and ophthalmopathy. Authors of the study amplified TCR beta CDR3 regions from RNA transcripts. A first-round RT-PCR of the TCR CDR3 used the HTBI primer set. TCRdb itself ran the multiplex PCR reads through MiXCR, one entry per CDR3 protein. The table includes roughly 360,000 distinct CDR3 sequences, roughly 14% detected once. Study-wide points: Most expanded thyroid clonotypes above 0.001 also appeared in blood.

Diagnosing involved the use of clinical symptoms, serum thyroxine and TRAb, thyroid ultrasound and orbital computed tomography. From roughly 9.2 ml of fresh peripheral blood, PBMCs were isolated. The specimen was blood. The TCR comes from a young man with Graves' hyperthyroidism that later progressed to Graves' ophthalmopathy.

The CDR3 coding sequence is TGTGCCAGCAGTGACTCTAGCGGGGGGGCAGATACGCAGTATTTT. This gives the protein CASSDSSGGADTQYF. The chain employs TRBV6-4 and TRBJ2-3, with TRBD2 matching over 11 bases. The CDR3 is made up of 15 amino acids. Germline lookup yields CDR1 MRHNA and CDR2 SNTAGT. V lost 0 bases and J lost 4; bases outside the gene matches: 0.